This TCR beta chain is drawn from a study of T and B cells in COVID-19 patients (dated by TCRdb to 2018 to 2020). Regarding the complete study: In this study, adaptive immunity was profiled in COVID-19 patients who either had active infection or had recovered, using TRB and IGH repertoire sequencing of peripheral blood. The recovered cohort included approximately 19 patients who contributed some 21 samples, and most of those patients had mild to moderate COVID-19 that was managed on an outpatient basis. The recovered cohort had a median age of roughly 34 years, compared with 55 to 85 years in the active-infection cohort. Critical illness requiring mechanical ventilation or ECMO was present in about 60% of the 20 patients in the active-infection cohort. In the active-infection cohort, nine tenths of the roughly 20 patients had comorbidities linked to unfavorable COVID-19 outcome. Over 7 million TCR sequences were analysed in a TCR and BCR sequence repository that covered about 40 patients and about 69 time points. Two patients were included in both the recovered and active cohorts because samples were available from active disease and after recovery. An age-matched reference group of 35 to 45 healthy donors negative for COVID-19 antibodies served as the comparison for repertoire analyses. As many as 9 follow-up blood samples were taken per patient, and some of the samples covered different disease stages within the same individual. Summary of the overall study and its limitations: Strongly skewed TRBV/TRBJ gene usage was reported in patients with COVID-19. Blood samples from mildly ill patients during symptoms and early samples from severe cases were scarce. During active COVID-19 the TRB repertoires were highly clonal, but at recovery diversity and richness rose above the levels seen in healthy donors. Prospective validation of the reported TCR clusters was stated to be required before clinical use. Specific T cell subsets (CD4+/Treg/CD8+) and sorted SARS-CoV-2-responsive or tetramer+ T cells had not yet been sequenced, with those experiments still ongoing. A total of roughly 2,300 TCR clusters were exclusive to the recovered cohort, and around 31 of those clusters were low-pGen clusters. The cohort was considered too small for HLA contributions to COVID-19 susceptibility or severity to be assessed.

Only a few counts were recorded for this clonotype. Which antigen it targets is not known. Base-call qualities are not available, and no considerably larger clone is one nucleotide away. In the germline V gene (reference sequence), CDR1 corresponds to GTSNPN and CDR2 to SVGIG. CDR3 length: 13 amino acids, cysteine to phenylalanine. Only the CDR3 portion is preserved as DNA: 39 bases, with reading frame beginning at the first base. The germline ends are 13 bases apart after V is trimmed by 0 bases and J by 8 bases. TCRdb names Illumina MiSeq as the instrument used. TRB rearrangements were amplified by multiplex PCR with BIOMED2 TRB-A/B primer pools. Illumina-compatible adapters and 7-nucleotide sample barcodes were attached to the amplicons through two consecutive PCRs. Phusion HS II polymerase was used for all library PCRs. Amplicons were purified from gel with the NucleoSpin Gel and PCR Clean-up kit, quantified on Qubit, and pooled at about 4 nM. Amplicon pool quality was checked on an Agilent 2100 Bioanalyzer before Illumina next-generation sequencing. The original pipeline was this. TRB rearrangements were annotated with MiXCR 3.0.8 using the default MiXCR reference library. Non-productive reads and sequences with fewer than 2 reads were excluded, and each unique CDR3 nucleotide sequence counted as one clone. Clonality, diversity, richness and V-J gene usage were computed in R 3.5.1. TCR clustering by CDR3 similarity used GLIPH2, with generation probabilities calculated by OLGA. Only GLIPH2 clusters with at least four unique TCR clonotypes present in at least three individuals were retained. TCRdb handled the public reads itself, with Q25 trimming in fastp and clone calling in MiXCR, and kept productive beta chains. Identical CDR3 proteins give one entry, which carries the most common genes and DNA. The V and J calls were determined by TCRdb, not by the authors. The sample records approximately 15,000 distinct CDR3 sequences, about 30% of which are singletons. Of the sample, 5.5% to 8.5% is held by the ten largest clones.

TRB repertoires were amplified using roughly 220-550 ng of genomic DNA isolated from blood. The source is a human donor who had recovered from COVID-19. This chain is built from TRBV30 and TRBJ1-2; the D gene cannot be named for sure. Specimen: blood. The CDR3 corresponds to CAWSVLGLGGYTF. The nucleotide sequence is TGTGCCTGGAGTGTACTGGGTCTCGGGGGCTACACCTTC.